This T cell receptor (beta chain) was identified in a study of T cells after yellow fever vaccination. Overall study: Researchers used SMART-Seq v4 Ultra Low Input to prepare fractions that had low cell numbers. Whole-study findings and limits: FACS-sorted repertoires could harbor abundant contaminating bulk-population clonotypes. Most clones from primary vaccination were detected again post-booster (about 95% CD4, roughly 85% CD8).

In regard to this clonotype: Its matching antigen is unknown.

A process of 5'RACE template switching, which added a universal primer site and UMIs, was used to make TCR cDNA. TCRdb fed the 5' RACE reads into MiXCR, producing one record per CDR3 protein. Here the sample spans 450,000 to 550,000 distinct CDR3 sequences, 21% being singletons. Germline loops: CDR1 MNHNS, CDR2 SASEGT. V was cut by 7 bases and J by 8 bases, with 15 bases left in between. This CDR3 spans 14 amino acids. Sequences were derived from PBMCs, sampled 21 days after the first yellow fever vaccination. The chain uses TRBV6-1 and TRBJ1-6; TRBD1 might be the D (5 bases). The clonotype originates from a man aged 18 to 29 who received the YFV17D yellow fever vaccine. In nucleotides, the CDR3 is TGTGCCAGCACTCCGAATAGGGACTATTCACCCCTCCACTTT. Amino acid sequence: CASTPNRDYSPLHF.